This entry features one T cell receptor (beta chain) sequence. Antigen unknown. One end of the junction does not line up with germline, which may come from a read error. The data were obtained in a study of T cells in localized non-small cell lung cancer. Germline V gene lookup returns CDR1 SSHAT and CDR2 FNYEAQ (reference sequence). This CDR3 spans 11 amino acids. General study results and limits: It was uninvolved adjacent lung that showed the highest T cell clonality, exceeding tumor. A median of approximately 50 of the top 100 tumor clones appeared in adjacent lung, which was paired and uninvolved.

Produced via immunoSEQ multiplex PCR; TCRdb's table is partial and in-frame only. The data contain roughly 30,000 clones, 88% of them seen just once; the ten biggest clones take up under 15%. This TCR came from a female donor aged 60 or older with stage III squamous cell lung carcinoma. The chain has TRBV7-7 and TRBJ2-7, with 7 bases identical to TRBD2. The sequenced sample was peripheral blood, obtained before any cancer treatment. This CDR3 reads CASSSGGEQYF. The CDR3 coding sequence is TGTGCTAGCAGCTCGGGGGGCGAGCAGTACTTC.